This T cell receptor beta chain was identified in a study of blood T cell repertoires in COVID-19. Only in-frame clones appear in the TCRdb table, and some are missing; sequencing was by immunoSEQ multiplex PCR. Of about 98,000 clones listed, more than 85% are singletons. CDR3 length: 19 residues. CDR1 is SEHNR, CDR2 FQNEAQ, per germline (reference sequence). The trim removed 4 bases at V and 1 base at J, leaving 13 bases unmatched. V usage is TRBV7-9 and J usage is TRBJ2-2, with TRBD1 matching over 9 bases. The source of this sequence is a man aged 18 to 30 with acute or convalescent COVID-19. Sequenced: peripheral blood. The CDR3 reads CASSYTIRQGGLNTGELFF. DNA for the CDR3: TGTGCCAGCAGCTACACTATACGACAGGGGGGATTGAACACCGGGGAGCTGTTTTTT.